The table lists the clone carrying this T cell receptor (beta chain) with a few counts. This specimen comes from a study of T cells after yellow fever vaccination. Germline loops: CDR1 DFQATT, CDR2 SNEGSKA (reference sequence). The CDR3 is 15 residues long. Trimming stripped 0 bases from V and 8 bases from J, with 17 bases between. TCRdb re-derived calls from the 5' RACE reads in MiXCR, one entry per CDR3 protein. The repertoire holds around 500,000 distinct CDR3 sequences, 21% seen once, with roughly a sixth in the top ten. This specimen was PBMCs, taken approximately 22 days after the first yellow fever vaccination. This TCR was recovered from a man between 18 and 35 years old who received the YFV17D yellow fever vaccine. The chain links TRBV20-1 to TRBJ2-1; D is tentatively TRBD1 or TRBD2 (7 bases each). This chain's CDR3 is CSARDPGRGRDEQFF. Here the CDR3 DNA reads TGCAGTGCTAGAGATCCCGGCAGGGGGAGGGATGAGCAGTTCTTC.